The 23 T cell receptor beta chains below all came from one sample that was sequenced in a study of technical replicates of blood from several donors. This table comes from immunoSEQ multiplex PCR, and its TCRdb copy is limited to in-frame clones, with some not included. The table lists approximately 13,000 clones, approximately 84% of them singletons. The sequenced sample was PBMCs. Receptors were obtained from a human donor in good health.

This chain links TRBV29-1 with TRBJ2-4; tentative D call: TRBD1 (6 bases). There are 13 residues in the CDR3. CDR1 is SQVTM and CDR2 is ANQGSEA in the germline V gene. The V and J ends lost 6 bases and 7 bases respectively, with 16 bases between them. The CDR3 loop is CSVVMGQGNIQYF. CDR3 coding DNA: TGCAGCGTCGTGATGGGCCAGGGGAACATTCAGTACTTC.

The CDR3 here is CASKPEIHTGELFF. DNA of the CDR3: TGTGCCAGCAAACCAGAAATTCACACCGGGGAGCTGTTTTTT. The chain joins TRBV6-5 to TRBJ2-2; D remains ambiguous. V was shortened by 7 bases and J by 3 bases, with 12 bases between the two germline ends. This CDR3 is built from 14 residues. Germline CDR1 and CDR2: MNHEY and SVGAGI.

For the CDR3, the DNA is TGTGCCAGCAGCCTATACGAGCAGTACTTC. Translating it yields CASSLYEQYF. The chain carries TRBV5-4 and TRBJ2-7; no clear D. This CDR3 has 10 residues. Trimming cost V 4 bases and J 4 bases, with 3 bases left between them. Germline loops: CDR1 SGHNT, CDR2 YYREEE (reference sequence).

This rearrangement joins TRBV5-1 to TRBJ2-2, with a possible D match to TRBD2 (6 bases). The germline gives CDR1 SGHRS, CDR2 YFSETQ. With 0 bases removed from V and 6 bases from J, the gap between germline ends came to 9 bases. The length of the CDR3 is 14 residues. CDR3 loop: CASSLAPGAGELFF. Here the CDR3 DNA reads TGCGCCAGCAGCTTGGCTCCGGGGGCCGGGGAGCTGTTTTTT.

This clone was picked up a small number of times. The chain is built from TRBV4-2 and TRBJ2-1, with TRBD2 identical over 9 bases. V was clipped by 0 bases and J by 4 bases; unmatched bases: 4. CDR1 LGHNA and CDR2 YNFKEQ come from the germline V gene. The CDR3 extends over 16 amino acids. CDR3 DNA: TGTGCCAGCAGCCAAGATTACCTAGCGGGGTACAATGAGCAGTTCTTC. It codes for CASSQDYLAGYNEQFF.

The rearrangement uses TRBV5-1 and TRBJ2-3, with TRBD2 matching over 9 bases. Germline CDR1 and CDR2: SGHRS and YFSETQ. J was trimmed by 5 bases and V by 4 bases; bases with no gene match: 8. This CDR3 region has 15 residues. In DNA form, the CDR3 reads TGCGCCAGCAGCCTCTCTAGCGGGGATGGAGATACGCAGTATTTT. Amino acid sequence: CASSLSSGDGDTQYF.

The chain recombines TRBV5-1 with TRBJ1-2, with D maybe TRBD1 (6 bases). V was shortened by 6 bases and J by 6 bases, with 24 bases between the two germline ends. CDR3 length equals 16 residues. Germline V lookup: CDR1 SGHRS, CDR2 YFSETQ. CDR3 amino acids: CASKLGQGGEGDGYTF. The CDR3 DNA reads TGCGCCAGCAAGTTGGGTCAAGGCGGAGAGGGGGATGGCTACACCTTC.

This clone has a single count. The V call is TRBV27, the J call TRBJ2-2; 10 bases are a match to TRBD2. The CDR3 runs 17 residues. Germline loops: CDR1 MNHEY, CDR2 SMNVEV (reference sequence). The V gene end was trimmed by 3 bases and the J gene end by 6 bases; junction bases not matched to a gene: 10. The CDR3 DNA sequence: TGTGCCAGCAGTTTCGTAGCTAGCGGGAGTGGGGCCGGGGAGCTGTTTTTT. It translates to CASSFVASGSGAGELFF.

V is TRBV30 and J is TRBJ2-5; D call uncertain. The CDR3 has 12 residues. The ends were cut back, 0 bases at V and 5 bases at J, with 7 bases in the middle. Germline V gives CDR1 GTSNPN, CDR2 SVGIG (reference sequence). CDR3 nucleotides: TGTGCCTGGAGTGTAGCACGGGAGACCCAGTACTTC. This encodes CAWSVARETQYF.

The gene calls are TRBV28 and TRBJ1-1, with D possibly matching TRBD1 (5 bases). V dropped 8 bases and J dropped 1 base, with 17 bases sitting between them. The germline gives CDR1 MDHEN, CDR2 SYDVKM. This CDR3 is 15 amino acids long. The CDR3 nucleotides read TGTGCCAGCCCCCGTGGGCAGGGTAAGAACACTGAAGCTTTCTTT. Protein product: CASPRGQGKNTEAFF.

The chain has TRBV6-1 and TRBJ1-1; no firm D call. This CDR3 has 15 amino acids. Germline lookup yields CDR1 MNHNS and CDR2 SASEGT. Trimming pared 0 bases from V and 1 base from J, leaving 9 bases between. The DNA for the CDR3 is TGTGCCAGCAGTGAAGCGTTACTCCGGAACACTGAAGCTTTCTTT. Translating it yields CASSEALLRNTEAFF.

This sequence joins TRBV5-4 and TRBJ1-3; 10 bases align to TRBD1. The V gene end was trimmed by 4 bases and the J gene end by 1 base; junction bases not matched to a gene: 5. Germline V gives CDR1 SGHNT, CDR2 YYREEE (reference sequence). The CDR3 loop spans 16 amino acids. In DNA form, the CDR3 reads TGTGCCAGCAGCCCCCGGGACAGGGGTTCTGGAAACACCATATATTTT. Protein sequence: CASSPRDRGSGNTIYF.

The chain's CDR3 is CASSQASGRGETQYF. In DNA form, the CDR3 reads TGTGCCAGCAGCCAAGCGAGCGGGAGGGGAGAGACCCAGTACTTC. This rearrangement joins TRBV14 to TRBJ2-5; 10 bases fit TRBD2. Germline V gene lookup returns CDR1 SGHDN and CDR2 FVKESK. The CDR3 is made up of 15 amino acids. Unmatched junction bases numbered 3, after V lost 1 base and J lost 4 bases.

The rearrangement joins TRBV10-2 to TRBJ2-5; D not resolved. V lost 0 bases and J lost 7, with 12 bases in between. The CDR3 consists of 14 residues. The germline gives CDR1 WSHSY, CDR2 SAAADI. CDR3 region: CASSESTGVGTQYF. The CDR3 region has the DNA TGCGCCAGCAGTGAGTCTACTGGAGTCGGGACCCAGTACTTC.

CDR3 region: CASSYDEGGQQYF. Written as DNA, the CDR3 is TGTGCCAGCAGTTACGACGAAGGGGGTCAGCAGTACTTC. The rearrangement uses TRBV6-6 and TRBJ2-7; TRBD1 might be the D (6 bases). There are 13 residues in the CDR3. V dropped 2 bases and J dropped 8 bases, with 13 bases sitting between them. Germline assignment: CDR1 MNHNY and CDR2 SVGAGI (reference sequence).

This clone was counted between two and nine times. The J gene is TRBJ1-4, the V gene TRBV30; 10 bases match TRBD1. Germline V gene data show CDR1 as GTSNPN and CDR2 as SVGIG (reference sequence). CDR3 length equals 14 residues. Unmatched junction bases numbered 5, after V lost 2 bases and J lost 8 bases. The CDR3 DNA sequence: TGTGCCTGGAGTTCCGGGACAGGGGACGAAAAACTGTTTTTT. Its translation is CAWSSGTGDEKLFF.

The genes are TRBV5-6 and TRBJ2-1; 12 bases fit TRBD2. The CDR3 extends over 19 amino acids. V shed 1 base and J 0 bases; nucleotides not matched to a gene: 8. The germline CDR1 and CDR2 sequences are SGHDT and YYEEEE. The CDR3 protein is CASSLYRTSGAGSYNEQFF. The CDR3 DNA reads as TGTGCCAGCAGCTTGTATAGGACTAGCGGGGCCGGCTCCTACAATGAGCAGTTCTTC. Together with reference TRBV5-6 and TRBJ2-1, the CDR3 gives the full variable domain: DAGVTQSPTHLIKTRGQQVTLRCSPKSGHDTVSWYQQALGQGPQFIFQYYEEEERQRGNFPDRFSGHQFPNYSSELNVNALLLGDSALYLCASSLYRTSGAGSYNEQFFGPGTRLTVL.

The V and J genes are TRBV2 and TRBJ2-7; D possibly corresponds to TRBD1 (6 bases). Trimming took off 7 bases at V and 5 bases at J, with 15 bases between the two ends. The CDR3 extends over 13 amino acids. CDR1 and CDR2 from the germline V gene are SNHLY and FYNNEI. CDR3 nucleotides: TGTGCCAGCAAGGGGGTAGCTTTTGACGAGCAGTACTTC. Its protein product is CASKGVAFDEQYF.

The chain combines TRBV10-3 with TRBJ2-1, with a possible D match to TRBD1 (5 bases). V was trimmed by 9 bases and J by 1 base, leaving 13 bases between them. Germline V gene data show CDR1 as ENHRY and CDR2 as SYGVKD. The CDR3 has 14 amino acids. The CDR3 DNA sequence: TGTGCCATTAGCTGGGGCAGATCCTACAATGAGCAGTTCTTC. It yields the protein CAISWGRSYNEQFF.

V gene TRBV7-9 combines with J gene TRBJ1-1, with D perhaps TRBD1 (6 bases). Germline loops: CDR1 SEHNR, CDR2 FQNEAQ (reference sequence). The CDR3 length is 15 residues. Trimming shortened V by 5 bases and J by 3 bases, and 16 bases separated the two germline ends. CDR3 residues: CASSPRAGADTEAFF. CDR3 nucleotides: TGTGCCAGCAGCCCCCGGGCAGGGGCGGACACTGAAGCTTTCTTT.

The V call is TRBV6-1, the J call TRBJ1-2, with a possible D match to TRBD1 (6 bases). Trimming shortened V by 0 bases and J by 5 bases, and 13 bases separated the two germline ends. This CDR3 spans 15 amino acids. CDR1 and CDR2 (germline): MNHNS, SASEGT. The CDR3 is CASSEAAGVQYGYTF. DNA of the CDR3: TGTGCCAGCAGTGAAGCGGCAGGGGTTCAGTATGGCTACACCTTC.

The chain employs TRBV28 and TRBJ2-7; possible D gene TRBD1, 6 bases. Trimming pared 4 bases from V and 5 bases from J, leaving 18 bases between. Germline V gene data show CDR1 as MDHEN and CDR2 as SYDVKM. This CDR3 comprises 15 residues. The CDR3 loop reads CASSSSMGALHEQYF. The CDR3 DNA reads as TGTGCCAGCAGTTCCTCGATGGGGGCGCTCCACGAGCAGTACTTC.

The chain combines TRBV27 with TRBJ2-7; D is uncertain. Germline CDR1 reads MNHEY; CDR2 reads SMNVEV (reference sequence). With 4 bases removed from V and 2 bases from J, the gap between germline ends came to 9 bases. The CDR3 is made up of 13 amino acids. For the CDR3, the DNA is TGTGCCAGCAGTTACCACAGAACCTACGAGCAGTACTTC. This codes for CASSYHRTYEQYF.